The 5 T cell receptor beta chains given below trace back to one sample, sequenced in a study of CD8 T cells in Susac syndrome. With random hexamers, 0.5 to 1 ug RNA was reverse transcribed. A single record per CDR3 protein comes from TCRdb applying MiXCR to the immunoSEQ multiplex PCR reads. The sample contains 150,000 to 200,000 distinct CDR3 sequences, roughly 90% of which appear only once. Material: CD4+ T cells from PBMCs. The receptors come from a human donor with Susac syndrome.

CDR3 loop: CASSSLWASGYYEQYF. The CDR3 DNA reads as TGTGCCAGCAGTTCACTATGGGCTAGCGGATATTACGAGCAGTACTTC. The chain couples TRBV28 to TRBJ2-7, with TRBD2 identical over 7 bases. Germline V gene lookup returns CDR1 MDHEN and CDR2 SYDVKM. Trimming cost V 4 bases and J 4 bases; bases outside gene matches: 13. The CDR3 runs to 16 residues.

The rearrangement links TRBV20-1 to TRBJ2-1, with 14 bases fitting TRBD2. After removal of 2 bases from V and 4 bases from J, the junction contained 10 bases not matched to a gene. Germline V CDR1 and CDR2: DFQATT, SNEGSKA (reference sequence). The CDR3 spans 18 residues. The CDR3 is CSARPDPGLAGGYNEQFF. The CDR3 nucleotides are TGCAGTGCTAGACCTGACCCCGGACTAGCGGGGGGATACAATGAGCAGTTCTTC.

Comment on this clonotype: Germline and junction disagree at one end, which may indicate a read error. CDR3 sequence: CASTEPGQGFYEQYF. The CDR3 DNA reads TGTGCCAGCACTGAACCGGGACAGGGTTTCTACGAGCAGTACTTC. This chain connects TRBV6-1 to TRBJ2-7, with 9 positions matching TRBD1. Germline V gene sequence: CDR1 MNHNS, CDR2 SASEGT. This CDR3 comprises 15 residues.

This clonotype has just one count. One end of the junction does not line up with germline, which may come from a read error. This chain uses TRBV20-1 with TRBJ1-6, with TRBD1 identical over 7 bases. CDR1 DFQATT and CDR2 SNEGSKA come from the germline V gene (reference sequence). The CDR3 runs to 15 residues. The chain's CDR3 is CCARGGWGLESPLHF. The CDR3 DNA reads as TGCTGTGCTAGAGGGGGCTGGGGGCTGGAATCACCCCTCCACTTT.

The table lists this clonotype with a count of one. This rearrangement joins TRBV3-1 to TRBJ1-2; 9 nucleotides agree with TRBD1. The germline CDR1 and CDR2 sequences are LGHDT and YNNKEL (reference sequence). The junction had 6 bases not matched to a gene; V was cut back by 4 bases and J by 6 bases. The CDR3 totals 14 residues. This CDR3 reads CASSRTGGGDGYTF. The CDR3 coding sequence is TGTGCCAGCAGCCGAACAGGGGGCGGGGATGGCTACACCTTC.